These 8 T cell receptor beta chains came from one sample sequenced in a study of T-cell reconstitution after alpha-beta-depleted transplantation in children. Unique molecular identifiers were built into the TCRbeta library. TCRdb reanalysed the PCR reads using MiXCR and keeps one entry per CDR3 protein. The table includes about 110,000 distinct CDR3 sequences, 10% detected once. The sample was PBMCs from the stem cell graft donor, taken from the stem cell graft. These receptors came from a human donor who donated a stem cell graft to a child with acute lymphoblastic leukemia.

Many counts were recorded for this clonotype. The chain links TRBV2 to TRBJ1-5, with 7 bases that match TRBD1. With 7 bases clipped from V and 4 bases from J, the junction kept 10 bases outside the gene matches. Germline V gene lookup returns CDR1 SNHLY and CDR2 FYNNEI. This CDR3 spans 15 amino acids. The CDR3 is CASINDRVLNQPQHF. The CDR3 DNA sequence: TGTGCCAGCATTAACGACAGGGTGTTAAATCAGCCCCAGCATTTT.

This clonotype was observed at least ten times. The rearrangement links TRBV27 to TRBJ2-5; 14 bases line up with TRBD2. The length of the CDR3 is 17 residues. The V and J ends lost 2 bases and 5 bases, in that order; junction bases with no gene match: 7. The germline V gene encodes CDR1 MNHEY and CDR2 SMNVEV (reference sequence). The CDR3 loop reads CASSLQGLAGAGETQYF. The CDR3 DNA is TGTGCCAGCAGTTTACAGGGACTAGCGGGAGCAGGGGAGACCCAGTACTTC.

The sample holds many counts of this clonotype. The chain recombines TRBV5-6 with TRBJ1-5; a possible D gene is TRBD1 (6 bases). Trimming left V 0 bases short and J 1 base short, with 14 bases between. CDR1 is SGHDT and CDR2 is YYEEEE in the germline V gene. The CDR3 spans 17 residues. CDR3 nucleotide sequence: TGTGCCAGCAGCTTGGCGAGCGGGCAGGGGAGCAATCAGCCCCAGCATTTT. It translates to CASSLASGQGSNQPQHF.

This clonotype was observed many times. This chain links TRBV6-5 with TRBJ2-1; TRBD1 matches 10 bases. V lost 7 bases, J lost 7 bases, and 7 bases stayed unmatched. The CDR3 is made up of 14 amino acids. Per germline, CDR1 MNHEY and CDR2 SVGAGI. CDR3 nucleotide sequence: TGTGCCAGCACCCAAGACAGGGGGCTGAATGAGCAGTTCTTC. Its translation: CASTQDRGLNEQFF.

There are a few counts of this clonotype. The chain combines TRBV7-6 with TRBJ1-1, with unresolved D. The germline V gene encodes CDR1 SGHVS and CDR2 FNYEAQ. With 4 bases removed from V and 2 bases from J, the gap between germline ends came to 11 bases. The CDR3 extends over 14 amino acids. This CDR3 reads CASSSDLFNTEAFF. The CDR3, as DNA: TGTGCCAGCAGCTCCGACCTATTCAACACTGAAGCTTTCTTT.

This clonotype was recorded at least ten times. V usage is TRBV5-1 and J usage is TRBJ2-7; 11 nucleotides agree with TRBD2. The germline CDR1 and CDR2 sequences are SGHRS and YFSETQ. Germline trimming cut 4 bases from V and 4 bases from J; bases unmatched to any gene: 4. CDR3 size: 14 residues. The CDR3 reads CASSPGLADYEQYF. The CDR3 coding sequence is TGCGCCAGCAGCCCGGGACTAGCGGATTACGAGCAGTACTTC. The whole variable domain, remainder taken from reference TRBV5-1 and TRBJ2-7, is KAGVTQTPRYLIKTRGQQVTLSCSPISGHRSVSWYQQTPGQGLQFLFEYFSETQRNKGNFPGRFSGRQFSNSRSEMNVSTLELGDSALYLCASSPGLADYEQYFGPGTRLTVT.

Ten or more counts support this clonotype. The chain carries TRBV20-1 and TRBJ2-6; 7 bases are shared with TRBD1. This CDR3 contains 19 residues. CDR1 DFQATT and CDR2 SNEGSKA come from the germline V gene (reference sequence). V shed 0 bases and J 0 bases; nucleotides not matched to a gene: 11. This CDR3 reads CSARDRGQILSSGANVLTF. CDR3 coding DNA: TGCAGTGCTAGAGATAGGGGACAGATCCTTAGCTCTGGGGCCAACGTCCTGACTTTC.

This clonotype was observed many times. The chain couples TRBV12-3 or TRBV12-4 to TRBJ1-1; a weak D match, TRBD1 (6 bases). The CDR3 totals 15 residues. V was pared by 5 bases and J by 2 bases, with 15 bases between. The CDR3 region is CASSPPTGSNTEAFF. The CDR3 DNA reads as TGTGCCAGCAGTCCCCCAACAGGGAGTAACACTGAAGCTTTCTTT.